The present TCR beta chain was sequenced within a study of CD8+CD57+ T cells in acquired aplastic anemia. Study summary: The sorted CD4+ and CD8+ cells yielded an average approximately 3 ug of DNA. The study's findings and limits: The study found no significant CD8+ Simpson's diversity difference between patients and controls.

Per germline, CDR1 LNHDA and CDR2 SQIVND (reference sequence). V lost 5 bases to trimming and J lost 0 bases, with 13 bases between them. There are 15 residues in the CDR3. CDR3 and TCR beta VDJ profiling relied on a genomic DNA template. TCRdb re-called the reads with MiXCR, one entry per CDR3 protein. In the table there are 310,000 or so distinct CDR3 sequences, under 65% of which are singletons. This clonotype was found many times. What it binds is not known. Those patients picked for sequencing had displayed CD8+CD57+ cell expansion on flow cytometry. Every patient presented with severe acquired aplastic anemia. By the time of blood sampling, patients had still received no therapy.

Sample: sorted CD4+, CD8+, or CD8+CD57+ T cells (not recorded which) from PBMCs. The chain carries TRBV19 and TRBJ1-2; D gene unclear. The TCR originated in a human donor with aplastic anemia. CDR3 loop: CASSVSSEANYGYTF. In DNA form, the CDR3 reads TGTGCCAGTAGTGTCAGTTCGGAAGCTAACTATGGCTACACCTTC.